These T cell receptor beta chains were read from a single sample in a study of cytomegalovirus exposure and HLA in healthy donors. The repertoire was sequenced with immunoSEQ multiplex PCR; TCRdb's copy has only in-frame clones and lacks some. Among over 150,000 clones listed, around four fifths were seen once. Input material: PBMCs. These receptor sequences come from a girl aged 10-17 years in good health and CMV-seropositive. The CDR3 runs from the conserved cysteine through the conserved F or W. D genes are given only for firm matches. Clone size is not always given. Where it is, it says once, few, many or a class for expanded clones.

>TRBJ2-7|.|TRBV28|TRBD1
TGTGCCGGTGGACAGGGTGGCGAGCAGTACTTC
CAGGQGGEQYF
>TRBJ1-1|.|TRBV4-1|TRBD1
TGCGCCAGCAACCAAGTTGGACAGGGGAACACTGAAGCTTTCTTT
CASNQVGQGNTEAFF
>TRBJ1-1|.|TRBV30|.
TGTGCCTGGAGTGCTTCCGGGAACACTGAAGCTTTCTTT
CAWSASGNTEAFF
>TRBJ1-6|.|TRBV7-3|.
TGTGCCAGCAGCTTAACGCAGGGTTCACCCCTCCACTTT
CASSLTQGSPLHF
>TRBJ2-7|.|TRBV7-9|.
TGTGCCAGCAGCTGGGCCCCGGGACACACCAATGACGAGCAGTACTTC
CASSWAPGHTNDEQYF
>TRBJ1-1|.|TRBV19|.
TGTGCCAGTAGTATAGCTCCCAGCACTGAAGCTTTCTTT
CASSIAPSTEAFF
>TRBJ2-7|.|TRBV27|.
TGTGCCAGCAGAAAAGGGGCGGAGTACGAGCAGTACTTC
CASRKGAEYEQYF
>TRBJ1-1|.|TRBV18|.
TGTGCCAGCTCACCAGGGGGCAACACTGAAGCTTTCTTT
CASSPGGNTEAFF
>TRBJ1-4|.|TRBV5-1|.
TGCGCCAGCAGCTTGGAAGGGGATCCTAATGAAAAACTGTTTTTT
CASSLEGDPNEKLFF
>TRBJ1-2|.|TRBV18|.
TGTGCCAGCTCACCAGCAGGGGTTTCAAACTATGGCTACACCTTC
CASSPAGVSNYGYTF
>TRBJ1-1|.|TRBV25-1|.
TGTGCCAGCAGACCCAGGGCGAGTACTGAAGCTTTCTTT
CASRPRASTEAFF
>TRBJ2-1|few|TRBV2|TRBD2
TGTGCCAGCAGCGTACTAGCGGCGCCCTACAATGAGCAGTTCTTC
CASSVLAAPYNEQFF
>TRBJ1-3|.|TRBV6-6|.
TGTGCCAGCAGTTCCATTGGTCTATCTGGAAACACCATATATTTT
CASSSIGLSGNTIYF
>TRBJ2-2|.|TRBV2|.
TGTGCCATACTAGCCCGGAACACCGGGGAGCTGTTTTTT
CAILARNTGELFF
>TRBJ2-7|.|TRBV5-5|.
TGTGCCAGCAGCTGGAGGATGACACGGCAGGTCTACGAGCAGTACTTC
CASSWRMTRQVYEQYF
>TRBJ1-2|once|TRBV18|TRBD1
TGTGCCGGCCGTTTCGGGACAGGGGGCGATGGCTACACCTTC
CAGRFGTGGDGYTF
>TRBJ2-5|.|TRBV2|TRBD2
TGTGCCAGCAGTGACCCGGGGACTAGCGGGGGGTCTCAAGAGACCCAGTACTTC
CASSDPGTSGGSQETQYF
>TRBJ1-1|few|TRBV9|.
TGTGCCAGCAGCGGGGGGGTGAACACTGAAGCTTTCTTT
CASSGGVNTEAFF
>TRBJ2-7|.|TRBV5-6|.
TGTGCCAGCAACGCGGGACGCCTCGGCCACGAGCAGTACTTC
CASNAGRLGHEQYF
>TRBJ2-3|.|TRBV7-8|.
TGTGCCAGCAGCTTAGGTCGCGAAACAGATACGCAGTATTTT
CASSLGRETDTQYF
>TRBJ1-1|.|TRBV27|.
TGTGCCAGCAACTCAAACGGCGGCAGCACTGAAGCTTTCTTT
CASNSNGGSTEAFF
>TRBJ2-5|.|TRBV6-5|TRBD2
TGTGCCAGCAGACGGGGGGGAGGGTTGGAGACCCAGTACTTC
CASRRGGGLETQYF
>TRBJ2-1|.|TRBV9|.
TGTGCCAGCAGCGTACGAACAGGCAATGAGCAGTTCTTC
CASSVRTGNEQFF
>TRBJ1-2|.|TRBV6-1|TRBD1
TGTGCCAGCAGCGGGACAGGGGGCTATGGCTACACCTTC
CASSGTGGYGYTF
>TRBJ2-1|once|TRBV27|.
TGTGCCAGCAGTTTAGGTCCTAACCCCTTCTCCTACAATGAGCAGTTCTTC
CASSLGPNPFSYNEQFF
>TRBJ1-4|.|TRBV5-1|.
TGCGCCAGCAGCTTGGCCCCGACAGCCCGTGAAAAACTGTTTTTT
CASSLAPTAREKLFF
>TRBJ2-1|once|TRBV5-8|TRBD2
TGTGCCAGCAGCTCCTGGACTAGCGGGAGGGACAATGAGCAGTTCTTC
CASSSWTSGRDNEQFF
>TRBJ1-1|.|TRBV27|TRBD1
TGTGCCAGCAGGGGACAGGGAACTGAAGCTTTCTTT
CASRGQGTEAFF
>TRBJ1-1|.|TRBV30|TRBD1
TGTGCCTGGACAGGGGGCAACACTGAAGCTTTCTTT
CAWTGGNTEAFF
>TRBJ2-1|.|TRBV6-5|.
TGTGCCAGCAGCTTCGGTAGCTCCTACAATGAGCAGTTCTTC
CASSFGSSYNEQFF
>TRBJ2-7|.|TRBV4-1|TRBD2
TGCGCCAGCAGCCATGGTAGACTAGCGGGGCCGGGGGAGCAGTACTTC
CASSHGRLAGPGEQYF
>TRBJ1-3|few|TRBV6-4|.
TGTGCCAGCAGTGACTCTGGAGACGCTGGAAACACCATATATTTT
CASSDSGDAGNTIYF
>TRBJ1-1|few|TRBV30|.
TGTGCCTGGACAGGGCCTGAAGCTTTCTTT
CAWTGPEAFF